These T cell receptor beta chains were read from a single sample in a study of response to subunit inactivated influenza vaccine. TCRdb re-derived calls from the RT-PCR reads in MiXCR, one entry per CDR3 protein. The table includes approximately 500,000 distinct CDR3 sequences, approximately 13% detected once. Sequenced here: PBMCs from blood, sampled roughly 6 weeks after vaccination. All receptors derive from a man in his fifties or sixties who received an inactivated influenza vaccine. The CDR3 runs from the conserved cysteine through the conserved F or W. D genes are given only for firm matches. Clone size is shown for a subset of rows, as once, few, many or a class of expanded clone.

TRBV28	-	TRBJ1-2	-	CASSPPASTYGYTF	TGTGCCAGCAGCCCCCCGGCCAGTACGTATGGCTACACCTTC
TRBV4-2	few	TRBJ2-1	-	CASSHPGDNEQFF	TGTGCCAGCAGCCATCCAGGGGACAATGAGCAGTTCTTC
TRBV7-2	-	TRBJ2-4	-	CASSLVDGAIAKNIQYF	TGTGCCAGCAGCTTAGTGGACGGGGCCATAGCCAAAAACATTCAGTACTTC
TRBV6-5	few	TRBJ2-7	-	CASMSTAGMQYF	TGTGCCAGCATGTCAACGGCAGGGATGCAGTACTTC
TRBV20-1	many	TRBJ2-7	-	CSASQNEQYF	TGCAGTGCTAGCCAGAACGAGCAGTACTTC
TRBV29-1	medium-sized	TRBJ2-5	TRBD1	CSVVGDRGETQYF	TGCAGCGTTGTGGGGGACAGGGGGGAGACCCAGTACTTC
TRBV13	-	TRBJ2-7	TRBD2	CASSPSGGDYEQYF	TGTGCCAGCAGCCCTAGCGGGGGAGACTACGAGCAGTACTTC
TRBV29-1	few	TRBJ2-5	-	CSVARGAQETQYF	TGCAGCGTGGCTCGTGGGGCGCAAGAGACCCAGTACTTC
TRBV20-1	-	TRBJ2-7	TRBD1	CSARAGDRAYEQYF	TGCAGTGCTAGAGCTGGAGACAGGGCTTACGAGCAGTACTTC
TRBV3-1	-	TRBJ2-1	TRBD2	CASSQTSGGNNEQFF	TGTGCCAGCAGTCAAACTAGCGGGGGGAACAATGAGCAGTTCTTC
TRBV6-5	-	TRBJ2-3	TRBD2	CASSYGLAGGPSTDTQYF	TGTGCCAGCAGTTACGGGCTAGCGGGAGGTCCTAGCACAGATACGCAGTATTTT
TRBV10-1	-	TRBJ1-3	-	CASSEGRLYPRKDKPRNTIYF	TGCGCCAGCAGTGAAGGGAGGTTGTACCCCCGAAAGGACAAGCCACGAAACACCATATATTTT
TRBV28	few	TRBJ2-1	-	CASSFSGGEQFF	TGTGCCAGCAGTTTCAGCGGCGGTGAGCAGTTCTTC
TRBV20-1	many	TRBJ2-1	-	CSARGPAAIYNEQFF	TGCAGTGCTAGAGGACCGGCGGCGATATACAATGAGCAGTTCTTC
TRBV25-1	-	TRBJ2-7	-	CASKGGYEQYF	TGTGCCAGTAAGGGGGGCTACGAGCAGTACTTC